This T cell receptor beta chain originates from a study of beta chain features in type 1 diabetes. Study results and caveats: The study found fewer insertions and more deletions at VDJ junctions in type 1 diabetes patients. Type 1 diabetes patients had moderately but significantly shorter TCRB CDR3s in all four CD4+ subsets.

Expressed TCRB transcripts got sequenced, as all isolated RNA was reverse transcribed. The table came from immunoSEQ multiplex PCR; TCRdb's copy has only in-frame clones and leaves some out. The table lists about 640,000 clones, 9.5% to 15% of them singletons. Concerning this clone itself: Its antigen is as yet unknown.

V was trimmed by 5 bases and J by 3 bases, leaving 7 bases between them. Germline V gene lookup returns CDR1 SNHLY and CDR2 FYNNEI. CDR3 length: 12 residues. There was one heparinised blood draw per donor, averaging about 110 mL. Specimen: naive CD4+ T cells from blood. V is TRBV2 and J is TRBJ1-1; TRBD1 might be the D (5 bases). The sequence was obtained from a man aged 25-45 years with type 1 diabetes. The CDR3 loop is CASSRQYTEAFF. The CDR3 nucleotides read TGTGCCAGCAGTAGACAGTACACTGAAGCTTTCTTT.